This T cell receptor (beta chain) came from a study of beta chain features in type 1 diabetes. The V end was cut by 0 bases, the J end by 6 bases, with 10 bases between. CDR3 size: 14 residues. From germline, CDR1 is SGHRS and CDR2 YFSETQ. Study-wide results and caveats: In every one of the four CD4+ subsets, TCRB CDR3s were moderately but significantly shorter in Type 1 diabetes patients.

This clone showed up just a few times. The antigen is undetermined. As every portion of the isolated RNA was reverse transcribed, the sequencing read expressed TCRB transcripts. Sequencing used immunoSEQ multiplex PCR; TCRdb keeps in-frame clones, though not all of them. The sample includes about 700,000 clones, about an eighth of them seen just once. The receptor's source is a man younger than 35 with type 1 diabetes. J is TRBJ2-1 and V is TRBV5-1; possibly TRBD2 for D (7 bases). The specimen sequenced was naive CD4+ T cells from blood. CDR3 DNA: TGCGCCAGCAGCTTGGACAGGGAGGGCAATGAGCAGTTCTTC. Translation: CASSLDREGNEQFF.